The clone carrying this TCR beta chain was counted only a few times. TCRdb fed the 5' RACE reads into MiXCR, producing one record per CDR3 protein. The sample holds roughly 49,000 distinct CDR3 sequences, roughly a quarter seen once. The CDR3 is made up of 8 amino acids. From germline, CDR1 is LNHNV and CDR2 YYDKDF (reference sequence). The sample is drawn from a study of T-cell memory formation after mild COVID-19. Study summary: Most TCR clusters belonged to a single donor.

The sequence was obtained from a man aged 18 to 29 who had mild COVID-19 (a few samples of this study predate the infection). Cell type and time point are not known. Sequencing was carried out using PBMCs or a T cell subset sorted from them (not recorded which). The chain couples TRBV15 to TRBJ1-5; D remains unclear. DNA for the CDR3: TGTAGCAATCAGCCCCAGCATTTT. This codes for CSNQPQHF.